This T cell receptor beta chain was identified in a study of beta chain features in type 1 diabetes. Every isolated RNA sample was fully reverse transcribed, so sequencing captured expressed TCRB transcripts. Data came from immunoSEQ multiplex PCR; TCRdb stores just in-frame clones and leaves some out. The data show about 660,000 clones, more than 13% seen once. Germline V gene sequence: CDR1 SNHLY, CDR2 FYNNEI. V gave up 5 bases and J gave up 2 bases; unmatched junction bases: 3. The CDR3 consists of 13 residues. Markers CD45RO/CCR7/CD25/CD127/CD95/CD27 served to sort CD4+ naive, central memory, regulatory and stem cell-like memory cells. This clone was counted a few times. Its matching antigen is unknown. Study-wide findings and caveats: For patients and controls alike, PCR might favor shorter templates to the same degree. The study found that naive, central memory and Treg TCRB repertoires appeared more similar in patients than in healthy donors. Across all four CD4+ subsets, people with type 1 diabetes showed modestly shorter TCRB CDR3s.

The rearrangement joins TRBV2 to TRBJ2-7, with TRBD1 matching 7 bases. The source of this sequence is a man aged 18 to 29 with type 1 diabetes. Specimen: naive CD4+ T cells from blood. The CDR3 here is CASSSDRPYEQYF. Written as DNA, the CDR3 is TGTGCCAGCAGTTCGGACAGGCCCTACGAGCAGTACTTC.